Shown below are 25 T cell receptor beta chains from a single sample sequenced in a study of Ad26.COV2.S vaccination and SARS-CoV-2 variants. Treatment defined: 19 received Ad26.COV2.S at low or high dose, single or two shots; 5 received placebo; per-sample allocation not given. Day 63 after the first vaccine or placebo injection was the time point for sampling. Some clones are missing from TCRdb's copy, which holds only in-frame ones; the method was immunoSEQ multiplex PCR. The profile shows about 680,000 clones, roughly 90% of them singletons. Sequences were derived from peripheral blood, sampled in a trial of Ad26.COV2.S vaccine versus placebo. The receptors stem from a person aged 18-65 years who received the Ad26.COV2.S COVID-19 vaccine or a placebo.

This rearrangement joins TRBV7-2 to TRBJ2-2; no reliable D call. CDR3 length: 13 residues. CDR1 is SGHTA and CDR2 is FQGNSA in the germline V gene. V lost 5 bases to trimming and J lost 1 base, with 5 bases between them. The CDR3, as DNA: TGTGCCAGCAGCCCCCAGAACACCGGGGAGCTGTTTTTT. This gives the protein CASSPQNTGELFF.

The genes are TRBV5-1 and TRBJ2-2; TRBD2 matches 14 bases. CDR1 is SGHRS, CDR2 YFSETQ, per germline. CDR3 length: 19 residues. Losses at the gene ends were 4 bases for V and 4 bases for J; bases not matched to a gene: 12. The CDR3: CASSPSPGTSGSVTGELFF. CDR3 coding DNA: TGCGCCAGCAGCCCCAGTCCCGGGACTAGCGGGAGCGTCACCGGGGAGCTGTTTTTT.

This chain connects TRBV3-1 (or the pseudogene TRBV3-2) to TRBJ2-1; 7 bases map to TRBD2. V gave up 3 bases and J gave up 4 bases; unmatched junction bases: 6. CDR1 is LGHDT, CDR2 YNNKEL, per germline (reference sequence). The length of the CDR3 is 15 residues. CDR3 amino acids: CASSQTSQGYNEQFF. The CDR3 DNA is TGTGCCAGCAGCCAGACTAGCCAAGGATACAATGAGCAGTTCTTC.

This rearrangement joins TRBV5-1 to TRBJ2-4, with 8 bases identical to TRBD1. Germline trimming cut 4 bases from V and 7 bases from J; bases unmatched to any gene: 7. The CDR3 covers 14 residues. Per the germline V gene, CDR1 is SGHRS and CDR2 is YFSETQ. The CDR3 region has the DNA TGCGCCAGCAGCGGACCAGGGGGCGCGAACATTCAGTACTTC. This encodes CASSGPGGANIQYF.

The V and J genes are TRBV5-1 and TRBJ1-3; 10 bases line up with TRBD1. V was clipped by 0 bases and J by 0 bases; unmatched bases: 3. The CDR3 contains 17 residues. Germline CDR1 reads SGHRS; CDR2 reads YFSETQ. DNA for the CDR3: TGCGCCAGCAGCTTGGGGACAGGGGGGCACTCTGGAAACACCATATATTTT. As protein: CASSLGTGGHSGNTIYF.

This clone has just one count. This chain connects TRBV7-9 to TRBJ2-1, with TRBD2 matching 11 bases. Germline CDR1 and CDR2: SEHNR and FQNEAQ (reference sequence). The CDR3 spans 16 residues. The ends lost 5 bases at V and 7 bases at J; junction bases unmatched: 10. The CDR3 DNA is TGTGCCAGCAGCCGACTTAGCGGGGGGGCCGAGAATGAGCAGTTCTTC. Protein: CASSRLSGGAENEQFF.

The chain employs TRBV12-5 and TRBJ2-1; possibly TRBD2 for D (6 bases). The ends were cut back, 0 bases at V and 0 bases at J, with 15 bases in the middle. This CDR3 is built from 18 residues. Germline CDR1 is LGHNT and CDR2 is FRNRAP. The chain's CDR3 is CASGLVTGTSSSYNEQFF. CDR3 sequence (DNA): TGTGCTAGTGGTTTGGTAACCGGGACTTCTAGCTCCTACAATGAGCAGTTCTTC.

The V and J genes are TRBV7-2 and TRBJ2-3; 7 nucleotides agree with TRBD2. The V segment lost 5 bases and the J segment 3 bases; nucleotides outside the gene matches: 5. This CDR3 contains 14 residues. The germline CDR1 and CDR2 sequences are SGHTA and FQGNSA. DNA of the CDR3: TGTGCCAGCAGCCCATGGGAGGGTACAGATACGCAGTATTTT. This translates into CASSPWEGTDTQYF.

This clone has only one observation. CDR3 in amino acids: CASSLGASGVNEQFF. For the CDR3, the DNA is TGTGCCAGCAGCTTAGGCGCTAGCGGGGTGAATGAGCAGTTCTTC. This chain links TRBV7-6 with TRBJ2-1, with 9 bases matching TRBD2. Germline trimming cut 1 base from V and 7 bases from J; bases unmatched to any gene: 5. CDR3 size: 15 residues. Per the germline V gene, CDR1 is SGHVS and CDR2 is FNYEAQ.

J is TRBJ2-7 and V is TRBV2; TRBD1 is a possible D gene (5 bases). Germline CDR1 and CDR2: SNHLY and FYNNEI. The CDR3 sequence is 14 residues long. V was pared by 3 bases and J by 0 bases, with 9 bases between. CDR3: CASSDPTASYEQYF. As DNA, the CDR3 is TGTGCCAGCAGTGACCCGACAGCCTCCTACGAGCAGTACTTC.

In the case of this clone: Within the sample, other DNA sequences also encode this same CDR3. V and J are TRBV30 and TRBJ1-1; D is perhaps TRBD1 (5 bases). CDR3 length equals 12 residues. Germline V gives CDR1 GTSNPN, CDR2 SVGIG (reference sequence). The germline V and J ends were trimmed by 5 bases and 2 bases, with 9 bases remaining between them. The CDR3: CAWGHLNTEAFF. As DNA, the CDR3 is TGTGCCTGGGGACACCTAAACACTGAAGCTTTCTTT. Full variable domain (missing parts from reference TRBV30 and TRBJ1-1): SQTIHQWPATLVQPVGSPLSLECTVEGTSNPNLYWYRQAAGRGLQLLFYSVGIGQISSEVPQNLSASRPQDRQFILSSKKLLLSDSGFYLCAWGHLNTEAFFGQGTRLTVV.

Here the CDR3 reads CASSQATDAQPQHF. Here the CDR3 DNA reads TGTGCCAGCAGCCAAGCGACTGACGCTCAGCCCCAGCATTTT. This chain connects TRBV3-1 (or the pseudogene TRBV3-2) to TRBJ1-5; no clear D gene. The CDR3 covers 14 residues. The V end lost 1 base, the J end lost 6 bases, and 10 bases lay between the germline ends. The germline V gene encodes CDR1 LGHDT and CDR2 YNNKEL (reference sequence).

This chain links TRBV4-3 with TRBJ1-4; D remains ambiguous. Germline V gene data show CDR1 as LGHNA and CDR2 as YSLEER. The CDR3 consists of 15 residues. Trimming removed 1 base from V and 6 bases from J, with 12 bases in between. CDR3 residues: CASSQALVSHEKLFF. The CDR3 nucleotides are TGCGCCAGCAGCCAAGCCCTCGTGTCCCATGAAAAACTGTTTTTT.

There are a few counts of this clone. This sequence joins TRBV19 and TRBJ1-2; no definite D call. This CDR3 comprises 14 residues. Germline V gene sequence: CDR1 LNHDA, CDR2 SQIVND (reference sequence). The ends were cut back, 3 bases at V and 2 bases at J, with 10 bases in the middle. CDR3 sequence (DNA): TGTGCCAGTAGTATGGATGGCAGGAACTATGGCTACACCTTC. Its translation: CASSMDGRNYGYTF.

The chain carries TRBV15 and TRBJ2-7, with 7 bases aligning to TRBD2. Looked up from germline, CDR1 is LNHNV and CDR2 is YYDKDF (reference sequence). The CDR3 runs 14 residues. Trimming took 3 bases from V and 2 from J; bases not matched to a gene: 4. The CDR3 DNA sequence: TGTGCCACCAGCAGTTCCGGGACTACCTACGAGCAGTACTTC. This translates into CATSSSGTTYEQYF.

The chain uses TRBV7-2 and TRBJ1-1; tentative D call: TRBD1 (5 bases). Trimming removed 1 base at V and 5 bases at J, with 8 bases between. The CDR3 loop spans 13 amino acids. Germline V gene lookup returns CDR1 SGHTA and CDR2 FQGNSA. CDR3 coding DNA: TGTGCCAGCAGCTTAGAAGGGGCAACTGAAGCTTTCTTT. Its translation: CASSLEGATEAFF.

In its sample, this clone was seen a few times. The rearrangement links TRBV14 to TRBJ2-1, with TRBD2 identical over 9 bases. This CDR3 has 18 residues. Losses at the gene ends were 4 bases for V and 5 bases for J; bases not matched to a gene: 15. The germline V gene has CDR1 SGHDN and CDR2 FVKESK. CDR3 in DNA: TGTGCCAGCAGCCCCCTTGGTAGGGCTAGCGGGACCCACAATGAGCAGTTCTTC. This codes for CASSPLGRASGTHNEQFF. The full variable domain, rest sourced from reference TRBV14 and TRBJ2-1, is EAGVTQFPSHSVIEKGQTVTLRCDPISGHDNLYWYRRVMGKEIKFLLHFVKESKQDESGMPNNRFLAERTGGTYSTLKVQPAELEDSGVYFCASSPLGRASGTHNEQFFGPGTRLTVL.

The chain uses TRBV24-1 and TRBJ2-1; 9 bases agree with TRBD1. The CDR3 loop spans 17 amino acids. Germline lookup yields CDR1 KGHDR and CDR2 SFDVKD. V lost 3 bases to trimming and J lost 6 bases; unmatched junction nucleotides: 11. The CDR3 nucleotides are TGTGCCACCAGTGATATTCAAGGACAGGGGAACTTCAATGAGCAGTTCTTC. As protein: CATSDIQGQGNFNEQFF.

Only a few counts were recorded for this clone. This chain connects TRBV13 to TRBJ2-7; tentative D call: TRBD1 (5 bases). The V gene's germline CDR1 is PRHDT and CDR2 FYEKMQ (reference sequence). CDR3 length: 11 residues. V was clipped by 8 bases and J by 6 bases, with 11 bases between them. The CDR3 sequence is CASGAGGEQYF. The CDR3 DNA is TGTGCCAGCGGGGCCGGCGGCGAGCAGTACTTC.

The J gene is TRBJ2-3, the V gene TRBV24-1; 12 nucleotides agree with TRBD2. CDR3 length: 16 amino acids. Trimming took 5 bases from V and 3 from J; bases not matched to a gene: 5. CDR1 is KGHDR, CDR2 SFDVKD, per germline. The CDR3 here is CATSGPSGRGTDTQYF. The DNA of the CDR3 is TGTGCCACCAGTGGTCCTAGCGGGAGGGGTACAGATACGCAGTATTTT.

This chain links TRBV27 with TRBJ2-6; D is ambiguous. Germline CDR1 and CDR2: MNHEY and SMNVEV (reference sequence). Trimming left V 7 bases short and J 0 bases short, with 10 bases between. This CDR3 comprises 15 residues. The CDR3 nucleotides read TGTGCCAGCATGCAGGATAGCTCTGGGGCCAACGTCCTGACTTTC. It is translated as CASMQDSSGANVLTF.

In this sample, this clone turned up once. As DNA, the CDR3 is TGTGCCAGCAGCCAAGAGGCGGGACTAGCGTTTAGCACAGATACGCAGTATTTT. It specifies CASSQEAGLAFSTDTQYF. The chain couples TRBV4-2 to TRBJ2-3; 10 nucleotides match TRBD2. After removal of 0 bases from V and 0 bases from J, the junction contained 6 bases not matched to a gene. Per germline, CDR1 LGHNA and CDR2 YNFKEQ. The CDR3 is 18 residues long.

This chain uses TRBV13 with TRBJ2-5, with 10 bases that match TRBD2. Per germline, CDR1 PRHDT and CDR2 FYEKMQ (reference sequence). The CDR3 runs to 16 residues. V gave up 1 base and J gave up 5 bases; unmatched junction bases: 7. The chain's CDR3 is CASSLALAGVQETQYF. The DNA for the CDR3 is TGTGCCAGCAGCTTAGCGCTAGCGGGAGTCCAGGAGACCCAGTACTTC.

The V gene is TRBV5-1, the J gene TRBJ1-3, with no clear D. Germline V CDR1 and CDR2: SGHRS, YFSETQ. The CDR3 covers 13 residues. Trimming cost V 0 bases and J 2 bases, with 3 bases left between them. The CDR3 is CASSLDPGNTIYF. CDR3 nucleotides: TGCGCCAGCAGCTTGGATCCTGGAAACACCATATATTTT.

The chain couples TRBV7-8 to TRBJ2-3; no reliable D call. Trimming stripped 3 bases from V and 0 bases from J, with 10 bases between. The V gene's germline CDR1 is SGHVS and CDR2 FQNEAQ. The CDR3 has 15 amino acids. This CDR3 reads CASSFADPSTDTQYF. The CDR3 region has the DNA TGTGCCAGCAGCTTTGCGGACCCTAGCACAGATACGCAGTATTTT.